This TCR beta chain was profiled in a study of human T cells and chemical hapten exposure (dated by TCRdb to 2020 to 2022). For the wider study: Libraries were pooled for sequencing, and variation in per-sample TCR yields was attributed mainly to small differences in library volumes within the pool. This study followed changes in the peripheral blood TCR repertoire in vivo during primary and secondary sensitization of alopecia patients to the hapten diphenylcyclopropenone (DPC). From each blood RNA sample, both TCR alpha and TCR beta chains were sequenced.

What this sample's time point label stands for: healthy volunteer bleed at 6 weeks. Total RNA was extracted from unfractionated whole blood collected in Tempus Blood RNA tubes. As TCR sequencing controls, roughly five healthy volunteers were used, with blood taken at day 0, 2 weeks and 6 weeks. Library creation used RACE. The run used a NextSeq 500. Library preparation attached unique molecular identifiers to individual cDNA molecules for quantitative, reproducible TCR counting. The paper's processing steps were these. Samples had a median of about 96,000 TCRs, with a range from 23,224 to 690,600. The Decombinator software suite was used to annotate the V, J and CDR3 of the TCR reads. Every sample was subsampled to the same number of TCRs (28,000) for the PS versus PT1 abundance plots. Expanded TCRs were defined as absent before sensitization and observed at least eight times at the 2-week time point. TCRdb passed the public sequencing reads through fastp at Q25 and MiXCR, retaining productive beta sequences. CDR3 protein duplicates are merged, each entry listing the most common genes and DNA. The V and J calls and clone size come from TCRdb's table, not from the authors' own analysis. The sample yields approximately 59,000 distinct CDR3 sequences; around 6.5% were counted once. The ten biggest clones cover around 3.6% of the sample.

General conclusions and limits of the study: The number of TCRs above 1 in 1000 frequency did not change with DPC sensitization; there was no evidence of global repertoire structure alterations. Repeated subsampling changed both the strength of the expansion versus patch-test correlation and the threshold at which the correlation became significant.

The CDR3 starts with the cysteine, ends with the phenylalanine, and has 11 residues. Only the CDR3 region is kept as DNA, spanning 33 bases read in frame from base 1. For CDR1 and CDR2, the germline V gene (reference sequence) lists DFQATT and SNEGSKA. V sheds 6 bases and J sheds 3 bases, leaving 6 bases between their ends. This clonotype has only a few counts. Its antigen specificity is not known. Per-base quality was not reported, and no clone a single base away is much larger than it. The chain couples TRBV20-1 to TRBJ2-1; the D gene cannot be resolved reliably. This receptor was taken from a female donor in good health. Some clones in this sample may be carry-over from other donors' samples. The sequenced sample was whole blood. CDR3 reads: CSAPDYNEQFF. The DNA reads TGCAGTGCGCCAGACTACAATGAGCAGTTCTTC.